These T cell receptor beta chains were read from a single sample in a study of beta chain bispecific antibodies for T cell cancers. Antigens of these TCRs are unknown. MiXCR was run by TCRdb on the 5' RACE reads, yielding one entry per CDR3 protein. This table has about 20,000 distinct CDR3 sequences, approximately 2% appearing once. This specimen consisted of healthy donor T cells cultured with leukemia cells, obtained from a culture containing a bispecific antibody targeting TCR Vbeta12. The receptors here all came from a human donor in good health. Some clones in this sample may be carry-over from other donors' samples. CDR3s include the opening cysteine and the closing phenylalanine or tryptophan. The D gene is left open where the match is weak. The size entry is marked missing in some rows and otherwise reads once, few, many or a size class.

clone_size,d_call,v_call,j_call,cdr3_nt,cdr3_aa
many,TRBD1,TRBV6-1,TRBJ2-7,TGTGCCAGCAGTAGGGACAGGGCCACCTACGAGCAGTACTTC,CASSRDRATYEQYF
NA,NA,TRBV19,TRBJ2-2,TGTGCCAGTATGGGCAAGAGAGGGACCGGGGAGCTGTTTTTT,CASMGKRGTGELFF
many,TRBD2,TRBV15,TRBJ2-1,TGTGCCACCAGCCGAGAAGGAGCGGGGGGCTACAATGAGCAGTTCTTC,CATSREGAGGYNEQFF
many,TRBD2,TRBV6-5,TRBJ2-7,TGTGCCAGCAGCCTCCGTTCGGGGGGAAACTACGAGCAGTACTTC,CASSLRSGGNYEQYF
many,NA,TRBV7-9,TRBJ2-1,TGTGCCAGCAGCTCCGGCTCTTACCATGAGCAGTTCTTC,CASSSGSYHEQFF
many,TRBD2,TRBV5-1,TRBJ2-1,TGCGCCAGCAGCTTGAGCGGGAGCTCCTACAATGAGCAGTTCTTC,CASSLSGSSYNEQFF
many,NA,TRBV19,TRBJ1-2,TGTGCCAGTACCCAAGGGGCAGGGTATGGCTACACCTTC,CASTQGAGYGYTF
few,TRBD1,TRBV19,TRBJ2-1,TGTGCCAGTAGTACCCATGAACGGGACAGGGGGTTTTTTGGGCAGTTCTTC,CASSTHERDRGFFGQFF
many,TRBD2,TRBV5-8,TRBJ2-7,TGTGCCAGCAGCTTTTCGGGGGGGACGCGCGAGCAGTACTTC,CASSFSGGTREQYF
many,NA,TRBV5-4,TRBJ1-5,TGTGCCAGCAGCACAGTCGGGGGGCCCCAGCATTTT,CASSTVGGPQHF
many,TRBD1,TRBV30,TRBJ2-5,TGTGCCTGGAGGACAGGGGGTAAAGAGACCCAGTACTTC,CAWRTGGKETQYF
NA,NA,TRBV28,TRBJ1-5,TGTGCCAGCCAGACCAGGGGAATGGGCAATCAGCCCCAGCATTTT,CASQTRGMGNQPQHF
many,NA,TRBV5-5,TRBJ1-1,TGTGCCAGCAGCTTGGGGCAGATGAACACTGAAGCTTTCTTT,CASSLGQMNTEAFF
many,NA,TRBV7-2,TRBJ1-1,TGTGCCAGCAGGGTTGCAGAGGGAACTGAAGCTTTCTTT,CASRVAEGTEAFF
few,NA,TRBV19,TRBJ1-5,TGTGCCAGTACGGAATTAGGCAATCAGCCCCAGCATTTT,CASTELGNQPQHF
many,TRBD1,TRBV4-1,TRBJ2-7,TGCGCCAGCAGCCAAGACCTCCCCTGGACAGGGACGTACGAGCAGTACTTC,CASSQDLPWTGTYEQYF
many,NA,TRBV19,TRBJ1-5,TGTGCCAGCGTCTTCCGGGACGGAAATAGCAATCAGCCCCAGCATTTT,CASVFRDGNSNQPQHF
many,NA,TRBV5-1,TRBJ2-3,TGCGCCAGCAGCTACACAGGGTCCACAGATACGCAGTATTTT,CASSYTGSTDTQYF
many,NA,TRBV6-5,TRBJ1-3,TGTGCCAGCAGTAAATGGGAAACTGGAAACACCATATATTTT,CASSKWETGNTIYF
many,NA,TRBV7-8,TRBJ1-5,TGTGCCAGCAGCGCGCCAAATCAGCCCCAGCATTTT,CASSAPNQPQHF
few,NA,TRBV5-4,TRBJ2-3,TGTGCCAGCAGCCGTCGACGGGAGACGCAGTATTTT,CASSRRRETQYF
many,TRBD2,TRBV27,TRBJ2-7,TGTGCCAGCAATGGGAGAGTGGCGGGGGGGCCGTACGAGCAGTACTTC,CASNGRVAGGPYEQYF
many,TRBD1,TRBV20-1,TRBJ2-7,TGCAGTGCTAGAGGGTCGACAGGGGGCTCCTACGAGCAGTACTTC,CSARGSTGGSYEQYF
many,NA,TRBV7-6,TRBJ2-7,TGTGCCAGCAGCTTAGATGGCAGCTACGAGCAGTACTTC,CASSLDGSYEQYF
many,NA,TRBV28,TRBJ1-1,TGTGCCAGCAGTTTATCACCTCCCACGGAAGCTTTCTTT,CASSLSPPTEAFF
many,NA,TRBV20-1,TRBJ2-7,TGCAGTGCAAACGGCAGGGGGGAATCCTACGAGCAGTACTTC,CSANGRGESYEQYF
many,NA,TRBV7-8,TRBJ1-6,TGTGCCAGCAGCTTCACAGGTTCTAATTCACCCCTCCACTTT,CASSFTGSNSPLHF
NA,NA,TRBV20-1,TRBJ2-3,TGCAGTGCCCCTCCGACACCCAGCACAGATACGCAGTATTTT,CSAPPTPSTDTQYF
many,NA,TRBV11-2,TRBJ2-7,TGTGCCAGCAGCTCTTTCCGGCTCTACGAGCAGTACTTC,CASSSFRLYEQYF
medium-sized,NA,TRBV9,TRBJ1-5,TGTGCCAGCAGCGCACCCTCTCACAGATTGTATAGCAATCAGCCCCAGCATTTT,CASSAPSHRLYSNQPQHF
many,NA,TRBV6-1,TRBJ2-3,TGTGCCAGCGGGAATAGGGGGGCAGATACGCAGTATTTT,CASGNRGADTQYF
many,NA,TRBV5-5,TRBJ2-5,TGTGCCAGCAGCCCCCGCGGCAGGGAAGAGACCCAGTACTTC,CASSPRGREETQYF
NA,NA,TRBV5-4,TRBJ1-1,TGTGCCAGCACCTTGACAGATAAGAACACTGAAGCTTTCTTT,CASTLTDKNTEAFF
many,NA,TRBV5-1,TRBJ2-5,TGCGCCAGCAGCGGGGGAGGTAGCCCGGAGAAAGAGACCCAGTACTTC,CASSGGGSPEKETQYF
many,NA,TRBV13,TRBJ2-1,TGTGCCAGCAGCTTACGCGCGATAAACAATGAGCAGTTCTTC,CASSLRAINNEQFF
many,NA,TRBV11-3,TRBJ2-1,TGTGCCAGCAGTACATCCCCCGGGAGTGAGCAGTTCTTC,CASSTSPGSEQFF
many,NA,TRBV20-1,TRBJ2-7,TGCAGTGCTAGAGCGGTTTCGGTCAGCCCCTACGAGCAGTACTTC,CSARAVSVSPYEQYF
medium-sized,TRBD1,TRBV27,TRBJ2-7,TGTGCCAGCAGTTTGAGGGGGACAGAGTACTACGAGCAGTACTTC,CASSLRGTEYYEQYF
many,NA,TRBV5-1,TRBJ1-1,TGCGCCAGCAGCTTGGGCCTGAACACTGAAGCTTTCTTT,CASSLGLNTEAFF
NA,NA,TRBV27,TRBJ2-5,TGTGCCAGCAGTCCCAGACAGCCTACTTGGGCCTACCAAGAGACCCAGTACTTC,CASSPRQPTWAYQETQYF
many,NA,TRBV4-1,TRBJ2-5,TGCGCCAGCAGCCAAGGGGCAGTGGGTTCCCAGTACTTC,CASSQGAVGSQYF
many,TRBD1,TRBV6-5,TRBJ2-7,TGTGCCAGCAGTACCAGACAGGGCCGCTCCTACGAGCAGTACTTC,CASSTRQGRSYEQYF
many,TRBD1,TRBV2,TRBJ2-1,TGTGCCAGCAGTAGAATGACAGGGGGTTATAAAAATGAGCAGTTCTTC,CASSRMTGGYKNEQFF
many,NA,TRBV12-3/TRBV12-4,TRBJ2-3,TGTGCCAGCAGTTTAGGGCAGTTCACAGATACGCAGTATTTT,CASSLGQFTDTQYF
many,NA,TRBV7-2,TRBJ2-3,TGTGCCAGCAGCCAACCGAGGTCAGGGAAATTCACAGATACGCAGTATTTT,CASSQPRSGKFTDTQYF
many,NA,TRBV4-1,TRBJ1-4,TGCGCCAGCAGCCAAGAAGTCAGGCATAATGAAAAACTGTTTTTT,CASSQEVRHNEKLFF
many,NA,TRBV20-1,TRBJ2-7,TGCAGTGCTAGAGACTCCACGACCCCCTCCTACGAGCAGTACTTC,CSARDSTTPSYEQYF
many,TRBD2,TRBV9,TRBJ2-2,TGTGCCAGCAGCGTACTAGCGGGGGAAATCACCGGGGAGCTGTTTTTT,CASSVLAGEITGELFF
many,NA,TRBV30,TRBJ1-5,TGTGCCTGGGACAGAGTAAATCAGCCCCAGCATTTT,CAWDRVNQPQHF
many,TRBD2,TRBV7-2,TRBJ2-2,TGTGCCAGCACCGAGCGGGGAAACACCGGGGAGCTGTTTTTT,CASTERGNTGELFF
medium-sized,NA,TRBV6-1,TRBJ1-5,TGTGCCAGCAGTGAAATCGGGGCCAATCAGCCCCAGCATTTT,CASSEIGANQPQHF
many,TRBD1,TRBV16,TRBJ2-7,TGTGCCAGCAGCCAATCAACAGGGGTAGGGAACGAGCATTACTTC,CASSQSTGVGNEHYF
many,TRBD1,TRBV6-1,TRBJ2-1,TGTGCCAGCAGTGGGGACAGTCCGACGGCTGGGTACTCCTACAATGAGCAGTTCTTC,CASSGDSPTAGYSYNEQFF